The clone carrying this T cell receptor (beta chain) was seen repeatedly, ten times or more. Its specificity is unknown. This sample was taken from a study of early T cells in non-severe SARS-CoV-2 infection. Study-level background: Chains from this unsorted whole-blood bulk RNA could not be paired. Regarding the study as a whole: Database matching using VDJdb favored anti-spike CD8 responses, with private and CD4 specificities left missing.

The germline gives CDR1 SEHNR, CDR2 FQNEAQ (reference sequence). Trimming cost V 1 base and J 3 bases, with 23 bases left between them. The CDR3 runs to 19 residues. Molecules of cDNA were individually given unique molecular identifiers that were attached to them. One entry per CDR3 protein, called by TCRdb with MiXCR from the 5' RACE reads. The sample lists about 50,000 distinct CDR3 sequences; around 6.5% were seen once. Sequencing used whole blood, obtained at baseline. The TCR comes from an adult who was a healthcare worker with PCR-confirmed SARS-CoV-2 infection or an uninfected control (not recorded which). The V call is TRBV7-9, the J call TRBJ2-3; the D call may be TRBD1 or TRBD2 (6 bases each). The chain's CDR3 is CASSLGQGRLGRETDTQYF. In DNA form, the CDR3 reads TGTGCCAGCAGCTTAGGGCAGGGGCGCCTTGGACGGGAGACAGATACGCAGTATTTT.